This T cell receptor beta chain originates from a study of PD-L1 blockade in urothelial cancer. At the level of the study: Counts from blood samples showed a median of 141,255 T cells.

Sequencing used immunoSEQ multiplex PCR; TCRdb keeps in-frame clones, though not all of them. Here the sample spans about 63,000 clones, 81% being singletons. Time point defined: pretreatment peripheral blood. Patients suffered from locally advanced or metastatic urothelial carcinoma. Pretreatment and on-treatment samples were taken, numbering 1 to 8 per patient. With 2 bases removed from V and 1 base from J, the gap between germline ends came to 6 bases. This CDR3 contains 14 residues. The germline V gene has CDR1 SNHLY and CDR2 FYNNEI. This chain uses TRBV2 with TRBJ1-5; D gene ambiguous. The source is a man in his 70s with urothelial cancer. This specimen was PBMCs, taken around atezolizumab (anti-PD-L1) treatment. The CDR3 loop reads CASSELTSNQPQHF. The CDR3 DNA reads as TGTGCCAGCAGTGAACTTACAAGCAATCAGCCCCAGCATTTT.